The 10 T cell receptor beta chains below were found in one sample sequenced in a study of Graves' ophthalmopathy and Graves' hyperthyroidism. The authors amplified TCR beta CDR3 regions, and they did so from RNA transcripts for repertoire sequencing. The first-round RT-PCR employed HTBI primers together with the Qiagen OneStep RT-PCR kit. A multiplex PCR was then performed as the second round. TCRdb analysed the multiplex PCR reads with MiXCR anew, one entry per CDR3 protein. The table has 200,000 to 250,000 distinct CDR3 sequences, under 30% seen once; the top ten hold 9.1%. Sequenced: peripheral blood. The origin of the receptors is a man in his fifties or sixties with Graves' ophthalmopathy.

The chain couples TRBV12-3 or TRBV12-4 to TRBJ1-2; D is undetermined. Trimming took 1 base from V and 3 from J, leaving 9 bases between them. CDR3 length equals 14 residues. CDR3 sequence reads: CASSLGETYYGYTF. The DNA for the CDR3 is TGTGCCAGCAGTTTAGGGGAAACCTACTATGGCTACACCTTC.

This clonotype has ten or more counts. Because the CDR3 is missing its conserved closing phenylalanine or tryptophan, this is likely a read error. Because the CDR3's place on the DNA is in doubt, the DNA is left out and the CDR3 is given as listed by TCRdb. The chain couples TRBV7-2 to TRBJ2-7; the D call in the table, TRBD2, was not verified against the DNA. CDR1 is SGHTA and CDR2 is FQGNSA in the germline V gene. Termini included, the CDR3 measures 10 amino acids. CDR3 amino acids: CASSLFGLAG.

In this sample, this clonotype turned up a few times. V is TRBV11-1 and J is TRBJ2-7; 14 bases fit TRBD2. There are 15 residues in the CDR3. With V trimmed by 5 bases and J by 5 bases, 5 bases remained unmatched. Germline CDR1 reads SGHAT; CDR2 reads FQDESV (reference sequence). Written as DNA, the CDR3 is TGTGCCAGCAGCCCGGGACTAGCGGGAGTCAACGAGCAGTACTTC. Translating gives CASSPGLAGVNEQYF.

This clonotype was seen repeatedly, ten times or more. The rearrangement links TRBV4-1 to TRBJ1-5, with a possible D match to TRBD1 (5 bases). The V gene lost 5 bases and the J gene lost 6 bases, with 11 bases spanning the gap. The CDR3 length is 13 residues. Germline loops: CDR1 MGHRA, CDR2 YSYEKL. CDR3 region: CASSVQGSQPQHF. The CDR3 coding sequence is TGCGCCAGCAGCGTTCAGGGTAGTCAGCCCCAGCATTTT.

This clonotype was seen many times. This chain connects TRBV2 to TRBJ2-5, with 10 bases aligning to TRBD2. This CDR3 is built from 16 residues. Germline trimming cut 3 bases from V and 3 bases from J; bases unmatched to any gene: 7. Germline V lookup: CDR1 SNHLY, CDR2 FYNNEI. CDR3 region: CASSEEREGREETQYF. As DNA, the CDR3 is TGTGCCAGCAGTGAGGAGCGGGAGGGCCGGGAAGAGACCCAGTACTTC.

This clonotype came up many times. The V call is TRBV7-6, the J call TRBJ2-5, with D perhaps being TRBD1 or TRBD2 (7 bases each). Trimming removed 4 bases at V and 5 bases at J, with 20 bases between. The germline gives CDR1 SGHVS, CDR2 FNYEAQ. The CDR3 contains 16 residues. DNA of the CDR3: TGTGCCAGCAGCTCCGTGAGGGCAGGGGGGGCGGAGACCCAGTACTTC. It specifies CASSSVRAGGAETQYF. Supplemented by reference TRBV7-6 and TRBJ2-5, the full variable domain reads GAGVSQSPRYKVTKRGQDVALRCDPISGHVSLYWYRQALGQGPEFLTYFNYEAQQDKSGLPNDRFSAERPEGSISTLTIQRTEQRDSAMYRCASSSVRAGGAETQYFGPGTRLLVL.

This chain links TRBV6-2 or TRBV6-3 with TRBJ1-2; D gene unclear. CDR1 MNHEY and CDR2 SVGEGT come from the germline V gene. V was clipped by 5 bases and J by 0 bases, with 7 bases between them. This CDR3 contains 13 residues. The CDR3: CASSIRTNYGYTF. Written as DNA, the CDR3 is TGTGCCAGCAGTATCAGGACTAACTATGGCTACACCTTC.

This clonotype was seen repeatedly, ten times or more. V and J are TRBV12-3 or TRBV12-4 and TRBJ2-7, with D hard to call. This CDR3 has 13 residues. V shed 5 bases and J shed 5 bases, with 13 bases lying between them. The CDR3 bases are TGTGCCAGCAGTCCAGACTCCGCCCACGAGCAGTACTTC. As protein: CASSPDSAHEQYF.

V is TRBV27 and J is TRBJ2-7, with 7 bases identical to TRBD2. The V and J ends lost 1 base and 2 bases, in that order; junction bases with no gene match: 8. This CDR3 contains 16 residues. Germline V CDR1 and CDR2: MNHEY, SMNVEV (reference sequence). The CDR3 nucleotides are TGTGCCAGCAGTTTATTCGGTTCTAGCGGTCCCTACGAGCAGTACTTC. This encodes CASSLFGSSGPYEQYF.

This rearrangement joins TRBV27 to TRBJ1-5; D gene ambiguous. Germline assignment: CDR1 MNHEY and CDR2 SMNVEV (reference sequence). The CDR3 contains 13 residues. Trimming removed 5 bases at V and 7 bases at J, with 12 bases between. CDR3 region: CASSPIPWQPQHF. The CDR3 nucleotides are TGTGCCAGCAGTCCTATTCCTTGGCAGCCCCAGCATTTT.